Presented here are 20 T cell receptor beta chains from one specimen sequenced in a study of cytomegalovirus exposure and HLA in healthy donors. Both 60 Vbeta primers and 13 Jbeta primers went into the PCR. The assay was immunoSEQ multiplex PCR, and TCRdb's table has in-frame clones only and misses some. The sample holds 170,000 or so clones, about four fifths seen once. Sequencing input: PBMCs. The receptor set was obtained from a man aged 25 to 40 in good health and CMV-seropositive.

V is TRBV12-2 and J is TRBJ2-7; the DNA was not used to check the table's D call, TRBD2. TRBV12-2 has pseudogene status. CDR3 length: 18 residues. The CDR3 bases are TGTGCAAGTCGCCTCCTCCAGACTAAGCGGGTTACCTCCTACGAGCAGTACTTC. Protein sequence: CASRLLQTKRVTSYEQYF.

The rearrangement links TRBV21-1 to TRBJ1-1; the table assigns TRBD1, which was not confirmed against the DNA. TRBV21-1 corresponds to a pseudogene. The CDR3 consists of 18 residues. CDR3 nucleotide sequence: TGTGCCAGCAGCAACCCCCAGGGGAATCGCCCCATGAACACTGAAGCTTTCTTT. Residues: CASSNPQGNRPMNTEAFF.

The J gene is TRBJ1-5, the V gene TRBV19; D is uncertain. CDR1 LNHDA and CDR2 SQIVND come from the germline V gene (reference sequence). CDR3 length equals 15 residues. Deletions cut 2 bases from V and 4 bases from J, with 12 bases between. The CDR3 DNA sequence: TGTGCCAGTAGTATATGGAGGACCGCGAATCAGCCCCAGCATTTT. The encoded protein is CASSIWRTANQPQHF.

The V gene is TRBV28, the J gene TRBJ2-1, with 9 nucleotides matching TRBD2. The CDR3 sequence is 16 residues long. V was pared by 1 base and J by 6 bases, with 7 bases of the junction left unmatched. Germline V gene sequence: CDR1 MDHEN, CDR2 SYDVKM. Here the CDR3 reads CASSLFGREGRNEQFF. CDR3 in DNA: TGTGCCAGCAGTTTATTTGGGCGGGAGGGCCGCAATGAGCAGTTCTTC.

V usage is TRBV5-5 and J usage is TRBJ2-1; possibly TRBD1 for D (6 bases). This CDR3 has 14 amino acids. From germline, CDR1 is SGHKS and CDR2 YYEKEE (reference sequence). Trimming shortened V by 1 base and J by 6 bases, and 11 bases separated the two germline ends. The CDR3, as DNA: TGTGCCAGCAGCTTGTTAGGGGGTGGCAATGAGCAGTTCTTC. Protein: CASSLLGGGNEQFF.

CDR3 DNA: TGCGCCAGCAGCCGGACTAGCGGGAGAGACAAGCAGTACTTC. This gives the protein CASSRTSGRDKQYF. V gene TRBV5-1 combines with J gene TRBJ2-7, with 13 bases lining up with TRBD2. Unmatched junction bases numbered 6, after V lost 4 bases and J lost 8 bases. The CDR3 covers 14 residues. The germline CDR1 and CDR2 sequences are SGHRS and YFSETQ. Based on the CDR3 plus reference TRBV5-1 and TRBJ2-7, the full variable domain is KAGVTQTPRYLIKTRGQQVTLSCSPISGHRSVSWYQQTPGQGLQFLFEYFSETQRNKGNFPGRFSGRQFSNSRSEMNVSTLELGDSALYLCASSRTSGRDKQYFGPGTRLTVT.

The rearrangement uses TRBV14 and TRBJ2-2; D gene unclear. Trimming took 3 bases from V and 2 from J, leaving 16 bases between them. Germline V gene data show CDR1 as SGHDN and CDR2 as FVKESK. This CDR3 contains 17 residues. The CDR3: CASSHSQAPPNTGELFF. CDR3 nucleotides: TGTGCCAGCAGCCATAGTCAGGCCCCTCCAAACACCGGGGAGCTGTTTTTT.

The chain links TRBV28 to TRBJ2-2; TRBD2 is a possible D gene (5 bases). The CDR3 totals 17 residues. Germline assignment: CDR1 MDHEN and CDR2 SYDVKM. Between the trimmed V and J ends, which lost 5 bases and 1 base, there was a span of 17 bases. For the CDR3, the DNA is TGTGCCAGCAGTGCCTCTGACTACGCTCGGAACACCGGGGAGCTGTTTTTT. Protein: CASSASDYARNTGELFF.

This clone was seen just once. The chain combines TRBV25-1 with TRBJ2-5, with a possible D match to TRBD1 (7 bases). This CDR3 region has 16 residues. The ends were cut back, 0 bases at V and 0 bases at J, with 11 bases in the middle. Looked up from germline, CDR1 is MGHDK and CDR2 is SYGVNS. For the CDR3, the DNA is TGTGCCAGCAGTGAATATGGCGGGACAGACCAAGAGACCCAGTACTTC. It codes for CASSEYGGTDQETQYF.

V gene TRBV5-4 combines with J gene TRBJ2-2; 8 bases are a match to TRBD2. V lost 4 bases, J lost 4 bases, and 6 bases stayed unmatched. This CDR3 region has 15 residues. The germline V gene encodes CDR1 SGHNT and CDR2 YYREEE (reference sequence). The DNA for the CDR3 is TGTGCCAGCAGCCTTTCGGGGGGGAGCACCGGGGAGCTGTTTTTT. Residues: CASSLSGGSTGELFF.

CDR3 nucleotides: TGTGCCAGCAGCCGGTTGGTCGGTACCTACAATGAGCAGTTCTTC. Translating gives CASSRLVGTYNEQFF. V gene TRBV5-6 combines with J gene TRBJ2-1; D gene ambiguous. V was trimmed by 4 bases and J by 2 bases, leaving 13 bases between them. In germline, CDR1 is SGHDT, CDR2 YYEEEE. The CDR3 is made up of 15 amino acids.

The V call is TRBV30, the J call TRBJ1-5, with a weak D call TRBD1 (6 bases). Per germline, CDR1 GTSNPN and CDR2 SVGIG (reference sequence). Trimming took off 6 bases at V and 3 bases at J, with 12 bases between the two ends. The CDR3 is 13 residues long. Written as DNA, the CDR3 is TGTGCCTGCTCACAGGGTCTCAATCAGCCCCAGCATTTT. Translated, it gives CACSQGLNQPQHF.

V usage is TRBV5-1 and J usage is TRBJ2-3; 9 bases agree with TRBD2. CDR1 is SGHRS and CDR2 is YFSETQ in the germline V gene. With V trimmed by 6 bases and J by 5 bases, 7 bases remained unmatched. This CDR3 is built from 14 residues. The chain's CDR3 is CASNPTSGLDTQYF. CDR3 coding DNA: TGCGCCAGCAACCCAACTAGCGGGTTAGATACGCAGTATTTT. Full variable domain (rest looked up from reference TRBV5-1 and TRBJ2-3): KAGVTQTPRYLIKTRGQQVTLSCSPISGHRSVSWYQQTPGQGLQFLFEYFSETQRNKGNFPGRFSGRQFSNSRSEMNVSTLELGDSALYLCASNPTSGLDTQYFGPGTRLTVL.

The chain couples TRBV4-1 to TRBJ1-1, with D tentatively TRBD1 (6 bases). The CDR3 consists of 16 residues. The V end was cut by 1 base, the J end by 3 bases, with 15 bases between. CDR1 MGHRA and CDR2 YSYEKL come from the germline V gene. CDR3 protein: CASSQGKGVGDTEAFF. The CDR3 DNA reads TGCGCCAGCAGCCAAGGAAAGGGGGTCGGGGACACTGAAGCTTTCTTT.

This chain links TRBV6-1 with TRBJ2-3, with 9 bases aligning to TRBD1. V lost 6 bases, J lost 0 bases, and 4 bases stayed unmatched. From germline, CDR1 is MNHNS and CDR2 SASEGT. This CDR3 is built from 15 residues. CDR3 protein: CASSWDRASTDTQYF. The CDR3 DNA sequence: TGTGCCAGCAGCTGGGACAGGGCAAGCACAGATACGCAGTATTTT.

This clone was detected a few times. V is TRBV11-3 and J is TRBJ2-7; maybe TRBD2 (5 bases). V dropped 5 bases and J dropped 9 bases, with 14 bases sitting between them. The germline CDR1 and CDR2 sequences are SGHNT and YENEEA. This CDR3 is built from 12 residues. CDR3 residues: CASSPRRTGQYF. CDR3 DNA: TGTGCCAGCAGCCCCAGGAGGACCGGGCAGTACTTC.

V and J are TRBV5-1 and TRBJ2-7, with 9 bases that match TRBD1. This CDR3 region has 15 residues. Germline values: CDR1 SGHRS, CDR2 YFSETQ. V dropped 4 bases and J dropped 7; count of bases not matched to a gene: 12. The CDR3 sequence is CASSSTYRDRVEQYF. CDR3 in DNA: TGCGCCAGCAGCAGCACATATAGGGACAGGGTAGAGCAGTACTTC.

This chain uses TRBV5-1 with TRBJ1-1; 11 bases fit TRBD1. This CDR3 contains 14 residues. V lost 4 bases and J lost 3; bases outside the gene matches: 2. The V gene's germline CDR1 is SGHRS and CDR2 YFSETQ. CDR3 sequence: CASSPDRGHTEAFF. For the CDR3, the DNA is TGCGCCAGCAGCCCGGACAGGGGGCACACTGAAGCTTTCTTT.

CDR3 DNA sequence: TGCGCCAGCAGTGACGACCGCTCGGGCGAGCAGTACTTC. It yields the protein CASSDDRSGEQYF. This chain uses TRBV10-2 with TRBJ2-7, with unresolved D. From germline, CDR1 is WSHSY and CDR2 SAAADI. V lost 3 bases, J lost 6 bases, and 12 bases lay in between. The CDR3 consists of 13 residues.

This sequence joins TRBV4-1 and TRBJ2-1, with a weak D call TRBD2 (6 bases). The CDR3 sequence is 17 residues long. Trimming cost V 0 bases and J 10 bases, with 22 bases left between them. Germline V CDR1 and CDR2: MGHRA, YSYEKL. Written as DNA, the CDR3 is TGCGCCAGCAGCCAAGATACCGAGACTAGTGCCAACCGGGAGCAGTTCTTC. Translated, it gives CASSQDTETSANREQFF.